This T cell receptor (beta chain) came from a study of beta chain features in type 1 diabetes. General study findings and limits: Type 1 diabetes patients showed a moderate but significant shortening of TCRB CDR3s in all four CD4+ subsets. Whether TCRB rearrangement is influenced by HLA type went unresolved here. Naive, central memory and Treg TCRB repertoires appeared more alike in patients than in healthy donors.

Note on this clone: Its matching antigen is unknown.

Reverse transcribing all isolated RNA meant expressed TCRB transcripts were sequenced. Only in-frame clones appear in the TCRdb table, and some are missing; sequencing was by immunoSEQ multiplex PCR. Among around 130,000 clones listed, 9% were seen once. Sequencing used central memory CD4+ T cells from blood. This receptor was obtained from a man in his thirties or forties with type 1 diabetes.

CDR3 coding DNA: TGTGCCAGCAGCGCCAACAGCTACGAGCAGTACTTC. It codes for CASSANSYEQYF. The V and J genes are TRBV5-6 and TRBJ2-7; D is unresolved. This CDR3 has 12 amino acids. Trimming left V 4 bases short and J 3 bases short, with 8 bases between. Germline-derived CDR1 and CDR2 are SGHDT and YYEEEE.